This TCR beta chain was found in a study of beta chain features in type 1 diabetes. Germline lookup yields CDR1 SGHRS and CDR2 YFSETQ. V lost 3 bases, J lost 3 bases, and 3 bases stayed unmatched. The CDR3 has 14 amino acids. Expressed TCRB transcripts were sequenced, since all the RNA that had been isolated was reverse transcribed. Profiled with immunoSEQ multiplex PCR; TCRdb holds only in-frame clones, not every one. Of 130,000 to 150,000 clones in the sample, less than 15% were seen once. Points on this clone: Antigen unknown.

Study-level findings and limits: Compared to healthy donors, patients appeared to have naive, central memory and Treg TCRB repertoires that were more alike. All four CD4+ subsets of Type 1 diabetes patients contained TCRB CDR3s that were moderately but significantly shorter.

Every donor had blood drawn once into heparin, around 120 mL on average. Without exception, sorted populations had purity beyond 95%. The chain couples TRBV5-1 to TRBJ2-3, with 8 bases aligning to TRBD1. The sample comprised central memory CD4+ T cells from blood. The TCR was taken from a man aged 18 to 30 with type 1 diabetes. The CDR3 nucleotides read TGCGCCAGCAGCTCGGACAGGGTAACAGATACGCAGTATTTT. This encodes CASSSDRVTDTQYF.